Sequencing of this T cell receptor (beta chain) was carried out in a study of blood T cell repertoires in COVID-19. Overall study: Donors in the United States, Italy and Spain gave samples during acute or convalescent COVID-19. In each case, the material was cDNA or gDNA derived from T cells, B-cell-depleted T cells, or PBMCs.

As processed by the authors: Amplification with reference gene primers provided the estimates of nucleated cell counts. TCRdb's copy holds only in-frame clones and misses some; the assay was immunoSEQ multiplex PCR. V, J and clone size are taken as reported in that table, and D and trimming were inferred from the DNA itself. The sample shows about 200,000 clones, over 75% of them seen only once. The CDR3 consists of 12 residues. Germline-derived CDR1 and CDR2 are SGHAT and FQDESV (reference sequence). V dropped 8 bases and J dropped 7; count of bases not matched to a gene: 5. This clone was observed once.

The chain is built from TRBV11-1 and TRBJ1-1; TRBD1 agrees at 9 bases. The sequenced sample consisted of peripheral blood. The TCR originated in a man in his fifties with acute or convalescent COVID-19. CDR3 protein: CASGDREGEAFF. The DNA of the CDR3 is TGTGCCAGCGGGGACAGGGAAGGTGAAGCTTTCTTT.